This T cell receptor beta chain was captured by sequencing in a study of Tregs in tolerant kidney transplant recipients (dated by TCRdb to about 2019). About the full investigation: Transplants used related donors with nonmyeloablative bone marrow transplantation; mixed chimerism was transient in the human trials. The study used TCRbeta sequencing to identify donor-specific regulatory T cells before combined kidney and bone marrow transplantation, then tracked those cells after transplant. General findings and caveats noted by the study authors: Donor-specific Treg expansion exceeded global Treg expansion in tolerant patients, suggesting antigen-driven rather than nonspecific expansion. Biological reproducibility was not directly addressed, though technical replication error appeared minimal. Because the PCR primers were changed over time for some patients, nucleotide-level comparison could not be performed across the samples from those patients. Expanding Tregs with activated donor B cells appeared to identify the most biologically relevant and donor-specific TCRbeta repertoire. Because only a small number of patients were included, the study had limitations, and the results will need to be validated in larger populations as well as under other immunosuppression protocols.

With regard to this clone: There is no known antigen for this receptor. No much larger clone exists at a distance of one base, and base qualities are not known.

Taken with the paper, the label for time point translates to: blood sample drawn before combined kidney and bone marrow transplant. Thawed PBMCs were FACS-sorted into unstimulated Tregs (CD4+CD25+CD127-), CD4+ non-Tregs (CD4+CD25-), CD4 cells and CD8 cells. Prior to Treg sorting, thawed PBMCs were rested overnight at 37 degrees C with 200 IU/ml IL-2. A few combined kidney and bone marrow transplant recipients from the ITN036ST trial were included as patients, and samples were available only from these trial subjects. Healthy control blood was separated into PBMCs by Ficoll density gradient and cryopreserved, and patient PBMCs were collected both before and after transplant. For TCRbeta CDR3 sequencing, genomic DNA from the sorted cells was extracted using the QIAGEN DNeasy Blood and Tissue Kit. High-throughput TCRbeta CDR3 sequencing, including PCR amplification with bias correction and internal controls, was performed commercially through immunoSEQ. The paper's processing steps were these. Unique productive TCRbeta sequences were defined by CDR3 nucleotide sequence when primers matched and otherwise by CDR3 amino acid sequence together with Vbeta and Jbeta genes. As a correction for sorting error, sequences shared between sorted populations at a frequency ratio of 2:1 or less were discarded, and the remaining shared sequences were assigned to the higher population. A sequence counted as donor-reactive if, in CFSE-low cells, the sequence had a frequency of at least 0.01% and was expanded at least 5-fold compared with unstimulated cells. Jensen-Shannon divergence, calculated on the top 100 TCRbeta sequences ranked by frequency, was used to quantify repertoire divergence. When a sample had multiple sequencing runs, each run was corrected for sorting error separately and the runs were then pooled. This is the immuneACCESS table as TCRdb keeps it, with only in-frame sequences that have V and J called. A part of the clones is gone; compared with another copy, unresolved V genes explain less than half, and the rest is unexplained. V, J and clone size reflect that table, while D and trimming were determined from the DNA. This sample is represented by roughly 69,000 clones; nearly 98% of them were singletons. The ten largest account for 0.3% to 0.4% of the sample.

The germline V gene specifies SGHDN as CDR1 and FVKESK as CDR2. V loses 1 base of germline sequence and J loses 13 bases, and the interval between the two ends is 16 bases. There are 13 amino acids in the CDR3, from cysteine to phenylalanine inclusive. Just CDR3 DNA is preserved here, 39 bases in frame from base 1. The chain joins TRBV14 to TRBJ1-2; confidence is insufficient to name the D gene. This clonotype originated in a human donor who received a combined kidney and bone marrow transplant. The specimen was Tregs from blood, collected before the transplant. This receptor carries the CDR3 CASSQALGSFRTF. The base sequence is TGTGCCAGCAGCCAAGCGTTAGGTAGCTTTCGCACCTTC.